This TCR beta chain emerged from a study of blood T cell repertoires in COVID-19. The overall study: The analysed material was cDNA or gDNA that came from T cells, B-cell-depleted T cells, or PBMCs.

V lost 0 bases and J 0 bases, leaving 9 bases between the germline ends. Germline V gene lookup returns CDR1 SEHNR and CDR2 FQNEAQ (reference sequence). This CDR3 has 16 amino acids. Method: immunoSEQ multiplex PCR; TCRdb's copy keeps in-frame clones and lacks some. The sample lists some 300,000 clones, roughly 88% occurring once. Sequenced: peripheral blood. This clonotype was sampled from a woman aged 30 to 39 who had recovered from COVID-19. The chain recombines TRBV7-9 with TRBJ1-5, with no clear D. The CDR3 loop reads CASSLALGNSNQPQHF. As DNA, the CDR3 is TGTGCCAGCAGCTTAGCGCTAGGAAATAGCAATCAGCCCCAGCATTTT.